The 15 T cell receptor beta chains reported below all come from one sample, sequenced in a study of neurological immune-mediated disorders. TCRdb used MiXCR to reprocess the 5' RACE reads, holding one entry per CDR3 protein. This sample yields tens of thousands of distinct CDR3 sequences, of which roughly 7% are seen a single time; 4.4% belongs to the top ten. The sample taken for sequencing was PBMCs. These receptors came from a woman aged 40-49 years in good health.

This clonotype is medium-sized by share. V usage is TRBV7-2 and J usage is TRBJ2-7; 7 bases are a match to TRBD2. The J segment lost 7 bases and the V segment lost 2 bases, leaving 11 bases of the junction unmatched. CDR3 size: 15 residues. Germline V lookup: CDR1 SGHTA, CDR2 FQGNSA. DNA for the CDR3: TGTGCCAGCAGCTTATCGACTAGCCTCTCGGGGGAGCAGTACTTC. Amino acid sequence: CASSLSTSLSGEQYF.

This clonotype came up many times. The chain employs TRBV27 and TRBJ1-2, with unresolved D. CDR3 size: 14 residues. The V gene's germline CDR1 is MNHEY and CDR2 SMNVEV (reference sequence). The V gene lost 0 bases and the J gene lost 7 bases, with 12 bases spanning the gap. CDR3 residues: CASSLSFNSPGYTF. The CDR3 DNA reads TGTGCCAGCAGTTTATCCTTTAATAGTCCTGGCTACACCTTC.

As for this clonotype: Mismatch with germline at one junction end may stem from a read error. This chain connects TRBV5-6 to TRBJ1-4, with D hard to call. Germline CDR1 reads SGHDT; CDR2 reads YYEEEE. The CDR3 covers 16 residues. The CDR3 coding sequence is TGTACCAGCAGCCGACGATACACATCAACTAATGAAAAACTGTTTTTT. As protein: CTSSRRYTSTNEKLFF.

This clonotype was found many times. V usage is TRBV7-2 and J usage is TRBJ2-5; TRBD1 aligns across 10 bases. With 5 bases clipped from V and 6 bases from J, the junction kept 12 bases outside the gene matches. From germline, CDR1 is SGHTA and CDR2 FQGNSA. This CDR3 has 16 amino acids. The CDR3 nucleotides are TGTGCCAGCAGCCGGACCAGGGACAGGGGAATAAAGACCCAGTACTTC. The encoded protein is CASSRTRDRGIKTQYF.

This clonotype was detected ten times or more. The V and J genes are TRBV5-6 and TRBJ2-7, with D perhaps TRBD1 or TRBD2 (5 bases each). CDR1 is SGHDT and CDR2 is YYEEEE in the germline V gene. This CDR3 has 15 amino acids. Trimming cost V 2 bases and J 0 bases, with 12 bases left between them. The CDR3 spells CASSFRDVHSYEQYF. The CDR3 nucleotides are TGTGCCAGCAGCTTTCGGGACGTCCACTCCTACGAGCAGTACTTC.

This clonotype was seen only a few times. The V and J genes are TRBV5-1 and TRBJ2-1; 7 bases map to TRBD2. CDR3 size: 15 residues. Germline loops: CDR1 SGHRS, CDR2 YFSETQ. V lost 0 bases, J lost 0 bases, and 0 bases stayed unmatched. The CDR3 sequence: CASSLGLASYNEQFF. The CDR3 nucleotides read TGCGCCAGCAGCTTGGGACTAGCCTCCTACAATGAGCAGTTCTTC.

This chain links TRBV5-1 with TRBJ2-1; D unclear. V was clipped by 7 bases and J by 6 bases, with 14 bases between them. The CDR3 runs 13 residues. Germline loops: CDR1 SGHRS, CDR2 YFSETQ. CDR3 sequence reads: CASYLGNTNEQFF. CDR3 coding DNA: TGCGCCAGCTACCTGGGGAACACCAATGAGCAGTTCTTC.

This clonotype was observed many times. The chain couples TRBV20-1 to TRBJ1-6; the D is unclear. Per germline, CDR1 DFQATT and CDR2 SNEGSKA (reference sequence). The V end lost 3 bases, the J end lost 0 bases, and 15 bases lay between the germline ends. The CDR3 has 17 residues. Written as DNA, the CDR3 is TGCAGTGCTAGTGTTTCGGGAACCAGCTCCTATAATTCACCCCTCCACTTT. This encodes CSASVSGTSSYNSPLHF.

This clonotype was seen ten or more times. V and J are TRBV7-9 and TRBJ1-1; weak D call: TRBD1 (5 bases). V shed 5 bases and J shed 1 base, with 26 bases lying between them. Germline V lookup: CDR1 SEHNR, CDR2 FQNEAQ (reference sequence). The CDR3 consists of 19 residues. The CDR3 nucleotides read TGTGCCAGCAGCCCGAGACGCTGGGGACCGAAGGGGACGAACACTGAAGCTTTCTTT. Encoded protein: CASSPRRWGPKGTNTEAFF.

There are many counts of this clonotype. Here the CDR3 reads CSASVPGQGWEQYF. CDR3 sequence (DNA): TGCAGTGCTAGTGTCCCGGGACAGGGTTGGGAGCAGTACTTC. The chain carries TRBV20-1 and TRBJ2-7; 9 nucleotides match TRBD1. CDR3 length: 14 residues. J gave up 7 bases and V 3 bases, and 10 bases lay outside the gene matches. Germline loops: CDR1 DFQATT, CDR2 SNEGSKA (reference sequence).

This clonotype was seen repeatedly, ten times or more. In DNA, the CDR3 is TGTGCCAGCAGTGAGGCGAAACAGAAGTATTTT. It is translated as CASSEAKQKYF. V is TRBV6-1 and J is TRBJ2-3; no reliable D call. Germline CDR1 MNHNS, CDR2 SASEGT. The CDR3 totals 11 residues. Trimming took 3 bases from V and 13 from J, leaving 11 bases between them.

This clonotype was seen ten or more times. The chain is built from TRBV9 and TRBJ2-7, with 7 bases lining up with TRBD1. Germline assignment: CDR1 SGDLS and CDR2 YYNGEE. The trim removed 2 bases at V and 0 bases at J, leaving 2 bases unmatched. This CDR3 has 14 amino acids. The DNA of the CDR3 is TGTGCCAGCAGCGTCGGGACAGCCTCCTACGAGCAGTACTTC. Translated, it gives CASSVGTASYEQYF.

Ten or more counts support this clonotype. This rearrangement joins TRBV28 to TRBJ2-5, with TRBD2 identical over 7 bases. Per the germline V gene, CDR1 is MDHEN and CDR2 is SYDVKM. This CDR3 has 16 residues. V dropped 4 bases and J dropped 1; count of bases not matched to a gene: 9. CDR3 DNA: TGTGCCAGCAGTTCGGTTGCTAGCGGCTTCCAAGAGACCCAGTACTTC. Translation gives CASSSVASGFQETQYF.

By share, this clonotype counts as medium-sized. The V call is TRBV9, the J call TRBJ1-2; TRBD1 aligns across 8 bases. The V gene end was trimmed by 0 bases and the J gene end by 5 bases; junction bases not matched to a gene: 3. The CDR3 runs 14 residues. Germline V lookup: CDR1 SGDLS, CDR2 YYNGEE. The CDR3 loop reads CASSVGRGPYGYTF. DNA for the CDR3: TGTGCCAGCAGCGTAGGCAGGGGGCCTTATGGCTACACCTTC.

There are many counts of this clonotype. The genes are TRBV12-3 or TRBV12-4 and TRBJ2-3, with 9 bases lining up with TRBD2. This CDR3 is 14 amino acids long. J was trimmed by 5 bases and V by 2 bases; bases with no gene match: 2. The CDR3 loop reads CASSLQRGVDTQYF. As DNA, the CDR3 is TGTGCCAGCAGTTTACAGCGGGGGGTAGATACGCAGTATTTT.